The 2 T cell receptor beta chains below come from one sample, sequenced in a study of control samples from healthy donors and cancer patients. This table comes from immunoSEQ multiplex PCR, and its TCRdb copy is limited to in-frame clones, with some not included. The data show around 140,000 clones, with 80% to 95% seen just once and 3.2% held by the top ten. Sequenced: blood. Receptors originate from a man younger than 45 in good health.

This clone was seen a single time. V gene TRBV25-1 combines with J gene TRBJ2-2, with D perhaps matching TRBD1 or TRBD2 (5 bases each). Germline CDR1 is MGHDK and CDR2 is SYGVNS. The CDR3 runs to 15 residues. V dropped 3 bases and J dropped 7 bases, with 15 bases sitting between them. The DNA of the CDR3 is TGTGCCAGCAGTGATCCCGGGACCCCCCACGGGGAGCTGTTTTTT. It codes for CASSDPGTPHGELFF.

The chain combines TRBV5-1 with TRBJ1-1; perhaps TRBD1 as D (5 bases). CDR3 size: 16 residues. The V end was cut by 0 bases, the J end by 0 bases, with 12 bases between. The germline V gene has CDR1 SGHRS and CDR2 YFSETQ. The CDR3 reads CASSLVPGPMNTEAFF. The CDR3, as DNA: TGCGCCAGCAGCTTGGTCCCAGGGCCCATGAACACTGAAGCTTTCTTT.